One T cell receptor beta chain is described in this entry. A few pembrolizumab responders had their TCRs sequenced. The CDR3 has 11 residues. Germline loops: CDR1 MNHEY, CDR2 SMNVEV (reference sequence). This entry belongs to a study of PD-1 blockade in mismatch repair-deficient tumors. Clones were sequenced by immunoSEQ multiplex PCR, and TCRdb holds only the in-frame ones, with some missing. The table shows about 34,000 clones, with roughly 80% occurring only once. The rearrangement uses TRBV27 and TRBJ1-5, with a weak D call TRBD1 (6 bases). The sequencing here drew on PBMCs, taken roughly 6 weeks after starting pembrolizumab. This clonotype was obtained from an adult with mismatch repair-deficient cancer. The DNA for the CDR3 is TGTGCTACAGGGATGGGTCAGCCCCAGCATTTT. Translation: CATGMGQPQHF.